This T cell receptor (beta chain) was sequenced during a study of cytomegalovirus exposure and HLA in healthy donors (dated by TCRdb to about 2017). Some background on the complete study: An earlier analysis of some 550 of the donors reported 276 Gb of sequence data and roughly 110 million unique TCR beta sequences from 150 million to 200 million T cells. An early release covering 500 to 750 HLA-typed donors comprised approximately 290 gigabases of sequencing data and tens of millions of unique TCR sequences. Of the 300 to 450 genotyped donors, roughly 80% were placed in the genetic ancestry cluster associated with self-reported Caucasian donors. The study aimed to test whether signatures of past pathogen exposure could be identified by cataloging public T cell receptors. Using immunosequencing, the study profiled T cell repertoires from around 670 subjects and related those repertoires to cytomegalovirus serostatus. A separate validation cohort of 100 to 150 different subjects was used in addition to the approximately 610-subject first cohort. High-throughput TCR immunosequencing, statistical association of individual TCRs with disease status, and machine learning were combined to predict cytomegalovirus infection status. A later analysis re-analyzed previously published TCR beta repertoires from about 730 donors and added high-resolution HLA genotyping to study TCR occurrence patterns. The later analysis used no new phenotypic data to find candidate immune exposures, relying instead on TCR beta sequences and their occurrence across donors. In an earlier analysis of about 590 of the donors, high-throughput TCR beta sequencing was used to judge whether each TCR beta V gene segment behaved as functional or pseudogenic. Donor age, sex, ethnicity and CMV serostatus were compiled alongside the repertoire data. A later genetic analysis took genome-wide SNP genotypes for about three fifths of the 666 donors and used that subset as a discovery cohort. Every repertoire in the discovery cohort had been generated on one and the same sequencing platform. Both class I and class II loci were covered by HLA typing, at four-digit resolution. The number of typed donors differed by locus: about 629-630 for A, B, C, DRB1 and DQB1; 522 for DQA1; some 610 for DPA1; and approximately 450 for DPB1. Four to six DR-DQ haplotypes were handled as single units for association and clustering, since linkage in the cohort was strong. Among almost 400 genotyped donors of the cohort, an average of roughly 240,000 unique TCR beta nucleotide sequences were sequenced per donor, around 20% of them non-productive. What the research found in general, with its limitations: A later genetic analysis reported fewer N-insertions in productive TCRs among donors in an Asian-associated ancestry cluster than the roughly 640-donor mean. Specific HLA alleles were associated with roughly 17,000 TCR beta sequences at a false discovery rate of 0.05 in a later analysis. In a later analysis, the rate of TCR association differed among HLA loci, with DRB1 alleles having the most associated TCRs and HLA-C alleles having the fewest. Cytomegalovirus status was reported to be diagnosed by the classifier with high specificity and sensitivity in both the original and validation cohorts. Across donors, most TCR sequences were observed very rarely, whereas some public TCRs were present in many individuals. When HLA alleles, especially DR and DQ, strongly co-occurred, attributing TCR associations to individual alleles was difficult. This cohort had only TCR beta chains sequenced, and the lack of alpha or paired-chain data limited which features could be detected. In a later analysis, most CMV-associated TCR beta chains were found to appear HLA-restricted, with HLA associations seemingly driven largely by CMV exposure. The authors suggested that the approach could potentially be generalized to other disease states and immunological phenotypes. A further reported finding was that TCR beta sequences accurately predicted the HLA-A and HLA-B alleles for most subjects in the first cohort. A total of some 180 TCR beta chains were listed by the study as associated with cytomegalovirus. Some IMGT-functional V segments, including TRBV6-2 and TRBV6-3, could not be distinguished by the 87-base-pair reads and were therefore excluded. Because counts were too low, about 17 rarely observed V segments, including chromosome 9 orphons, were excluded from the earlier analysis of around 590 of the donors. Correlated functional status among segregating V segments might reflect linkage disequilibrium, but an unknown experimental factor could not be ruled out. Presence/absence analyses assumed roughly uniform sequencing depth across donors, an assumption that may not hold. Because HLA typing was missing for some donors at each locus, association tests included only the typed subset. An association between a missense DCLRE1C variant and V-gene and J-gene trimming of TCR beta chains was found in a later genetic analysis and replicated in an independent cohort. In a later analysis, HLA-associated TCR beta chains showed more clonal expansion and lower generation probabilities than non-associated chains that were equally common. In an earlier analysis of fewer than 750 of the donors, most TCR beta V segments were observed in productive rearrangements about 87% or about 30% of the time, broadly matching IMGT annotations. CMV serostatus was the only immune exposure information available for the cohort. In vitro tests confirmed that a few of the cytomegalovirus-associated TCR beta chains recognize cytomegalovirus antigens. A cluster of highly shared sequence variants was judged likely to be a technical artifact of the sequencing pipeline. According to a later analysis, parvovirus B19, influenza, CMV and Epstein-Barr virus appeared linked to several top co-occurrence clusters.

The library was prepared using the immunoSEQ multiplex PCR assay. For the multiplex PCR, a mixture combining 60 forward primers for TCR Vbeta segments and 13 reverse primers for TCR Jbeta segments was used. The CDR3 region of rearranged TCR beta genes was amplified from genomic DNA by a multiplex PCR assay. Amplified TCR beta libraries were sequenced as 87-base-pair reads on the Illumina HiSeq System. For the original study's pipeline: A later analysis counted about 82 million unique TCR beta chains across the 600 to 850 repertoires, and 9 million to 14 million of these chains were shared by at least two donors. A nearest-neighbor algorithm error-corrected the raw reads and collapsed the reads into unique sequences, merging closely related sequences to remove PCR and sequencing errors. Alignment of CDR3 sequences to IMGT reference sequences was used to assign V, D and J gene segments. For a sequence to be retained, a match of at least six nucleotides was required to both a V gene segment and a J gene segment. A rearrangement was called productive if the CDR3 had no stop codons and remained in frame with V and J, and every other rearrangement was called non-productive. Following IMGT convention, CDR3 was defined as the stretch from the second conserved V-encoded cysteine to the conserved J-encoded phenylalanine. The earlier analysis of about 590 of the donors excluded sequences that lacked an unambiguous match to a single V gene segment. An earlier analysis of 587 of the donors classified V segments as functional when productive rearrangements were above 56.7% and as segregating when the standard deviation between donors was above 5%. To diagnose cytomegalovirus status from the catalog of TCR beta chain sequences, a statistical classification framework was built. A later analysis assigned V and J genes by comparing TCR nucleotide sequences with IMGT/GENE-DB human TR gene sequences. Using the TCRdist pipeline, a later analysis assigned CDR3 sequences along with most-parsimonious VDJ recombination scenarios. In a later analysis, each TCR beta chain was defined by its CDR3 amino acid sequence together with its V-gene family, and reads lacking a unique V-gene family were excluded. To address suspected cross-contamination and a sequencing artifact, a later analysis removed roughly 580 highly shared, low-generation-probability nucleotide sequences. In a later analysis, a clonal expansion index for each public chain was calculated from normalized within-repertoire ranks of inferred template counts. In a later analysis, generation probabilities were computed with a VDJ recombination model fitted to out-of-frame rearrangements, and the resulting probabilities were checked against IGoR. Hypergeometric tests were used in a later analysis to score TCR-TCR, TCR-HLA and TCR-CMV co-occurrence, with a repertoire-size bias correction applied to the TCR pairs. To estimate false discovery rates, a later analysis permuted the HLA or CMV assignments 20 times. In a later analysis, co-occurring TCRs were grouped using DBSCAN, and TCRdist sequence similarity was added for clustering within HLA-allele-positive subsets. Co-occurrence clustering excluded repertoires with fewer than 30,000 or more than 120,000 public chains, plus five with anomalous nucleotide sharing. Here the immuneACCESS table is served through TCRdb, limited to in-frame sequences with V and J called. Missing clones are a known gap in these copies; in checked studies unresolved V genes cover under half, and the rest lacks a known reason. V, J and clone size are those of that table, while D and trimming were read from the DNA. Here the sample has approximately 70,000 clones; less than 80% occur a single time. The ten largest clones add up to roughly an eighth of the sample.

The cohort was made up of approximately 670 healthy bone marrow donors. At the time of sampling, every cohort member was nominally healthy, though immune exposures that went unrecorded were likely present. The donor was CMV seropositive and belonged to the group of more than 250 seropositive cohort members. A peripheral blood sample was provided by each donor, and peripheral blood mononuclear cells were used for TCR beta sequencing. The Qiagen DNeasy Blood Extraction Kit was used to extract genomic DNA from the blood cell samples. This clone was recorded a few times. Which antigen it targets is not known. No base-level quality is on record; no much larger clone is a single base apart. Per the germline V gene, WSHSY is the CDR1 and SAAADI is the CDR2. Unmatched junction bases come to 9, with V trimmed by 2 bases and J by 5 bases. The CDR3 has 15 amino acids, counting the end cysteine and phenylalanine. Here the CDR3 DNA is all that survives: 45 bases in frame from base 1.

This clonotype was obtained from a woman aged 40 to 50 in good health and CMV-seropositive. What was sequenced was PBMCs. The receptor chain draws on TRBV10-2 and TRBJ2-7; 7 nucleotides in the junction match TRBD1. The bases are TGCGCCAGCAGTGAGGTCTTTAAACAGGGGAACGAGCAGTACTTC. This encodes CASSEVFKQGNEQYF.